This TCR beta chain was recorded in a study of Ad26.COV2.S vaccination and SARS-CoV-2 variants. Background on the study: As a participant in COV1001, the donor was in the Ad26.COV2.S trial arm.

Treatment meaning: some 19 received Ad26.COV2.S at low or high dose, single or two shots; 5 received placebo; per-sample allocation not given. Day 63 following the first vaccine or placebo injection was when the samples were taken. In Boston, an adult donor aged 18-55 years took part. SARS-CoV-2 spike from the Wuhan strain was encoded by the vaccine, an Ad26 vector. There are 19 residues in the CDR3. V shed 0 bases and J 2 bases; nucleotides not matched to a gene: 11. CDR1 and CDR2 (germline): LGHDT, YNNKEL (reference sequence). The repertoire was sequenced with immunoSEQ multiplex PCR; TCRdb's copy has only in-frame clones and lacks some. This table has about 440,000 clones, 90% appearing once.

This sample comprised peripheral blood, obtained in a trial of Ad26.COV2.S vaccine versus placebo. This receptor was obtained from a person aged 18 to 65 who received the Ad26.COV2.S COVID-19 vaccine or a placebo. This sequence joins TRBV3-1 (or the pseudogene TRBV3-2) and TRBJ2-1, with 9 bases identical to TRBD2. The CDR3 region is CASSQEPRCAGGPYNEQFF. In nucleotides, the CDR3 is TGTGCCAGCAGCCAAGAGCCCCGCTGCGCGGGAGGGCCCTACAATGAGCAGTTCTTC.